This passage covers 2 T cell receptor beta chains from one sample sequenced in a study of blood T cells in healthy people across ages. For the second PCR, which ran for about 6 to 11 cycles, a sample-barcoded 5' primer and a J-beta primer mix were used. MiXCR, applied by TCRdb to the 5' RACE reads, yields one record per CDR3 protein. This sample has 550,000 to 800,000 distinct CDR3 sequences; approximately 31% occur once, and the top ten carry 15%. The material sequenced was blood. These receptor sequences come from an elderly woman in good health.

This clonotype was counted ten times or more. The DNA of the CDR3 is TGTGCCAGCAGCCGCGGGACGTTCGATGAGCAGTTCTTC. Amino acid sequence: CASSRGTFDEQFF. The chain joins TRBV7-3 to TRBJ2-1, with D perhaps matching TRBD2 (6 bases). The germline CDR1 and CDR2 sequences are SGHTA and FQGTGA. CDR3 length: 13 residues. With 5 bases removed from V and 8 bases from J, the gap between germline ends came to 13 bases.

The table lists this clonotype with many counts. The chain couples TRBV14 to TRBJ2-7, with D uncertain. There are 12 residues in the CDR3. Germline lookup yields CDR1 SGHDN and CDR2 FVKESK. V was shortened by 1 base and J by 6 bases, with 7 bases between the two germline ends. The CDR3 region has the DNA TGTGCCAGCAGCCAAGTGCCGCTCGAGCAGTACTTC. Translation: CASSQVPLEQYF.